Many counts were recorded for the clone carrying this T cell receptor beta chain. The antigen remains undetermined. This sample is drawn from a study of CD8+CD57+ T cells in acquired aplastic anemia. This CDR3 has 12 residues. The germline CDR1 and CDR2 sequences are MDHEN and SYDVKM. Trimming took off 2 bases at V and 12 bases at J, with 8 bases between the two ends. Genomic DNA, the template, was used for profiling of the TCR beta VDJ and CDR3. In TCRdb, the reads were re-called with MiXCR into one record per CDR3 protein. The sample yields around 200,000 distinct CDR3 sequences, less than 70% seen once. General study points: Any difference that existed in CD8+ Simpson's diversity between patients and controls was not significant. About 28 sequences, all CD8+ CDR3, were shared between patients and controls.

The clonotype originates from a human donor in good health, serving as a control. The sequenced sample was sorted CD4+, CD8+, or CD8+CD57+ T cells (not recorded which) from PBMCs. The chain links TRBV28 to TRBJ1-6, with D hard to call. The CDR3 loop is CASSLGEVPLHF. The CDR3 DNA follows: TGTGCCAGCAGTTTAGGAGAGGTACCCCTCCACTTT.